This TCR beta chain stems from a study of cytomegalovirus exposure and HLA in healthy donors. Study-level findings and limits: Exclusion applied to some V segments, including TRBV6-2 and TRBV6-3, as they were indistinguishable. CMV serostatus was the only immune exposure information that was available.

V lost 4 bases and J lost 3, with 6 bases in between. Germline-derived CDR1 and CDR2 are SNHLY and FYNNEI. The CDR3 contains 13 residues. PCR employed 60 Vbeta and 13 Jbeta primers. The data were produced by immunoSEQ multiplex PCR, yet TCRdb's version contains in-frame clones alone and is incomplete. This repertoire shows roughly 86,000 clones, about 70% found once; its top ten account for under 8.5%. In regard to this clone: Its cognate antigen is unknown.

The donors were healthy bone marrow donors. The TCR originated in a man between 60 and 70 years old in good health and CMV-seronegative. What was sequenced was PBMCs. This chain uses TRBV2 with TRBJ2-2; no clear D gene. DNA for the CDR3: TGTGCCAGCAGTGTATTCGACACCGGGGAGCTGTTTTTT. This sequence encodes CASSVFDTGELFF. Combining the CDR3 with reference TRBV2 and TRBJ2-2 gives the whole variable domain EPEVTQTPSHQVTQMGQEVILRCVPISNHLYFYWYRQILGQKVEFLVSFYNNEISEKSEIFDDQFSVERPDGSNFTLKIRSTKLEDSAMYFCASSVFDTGELFFGEGSRLTVL.